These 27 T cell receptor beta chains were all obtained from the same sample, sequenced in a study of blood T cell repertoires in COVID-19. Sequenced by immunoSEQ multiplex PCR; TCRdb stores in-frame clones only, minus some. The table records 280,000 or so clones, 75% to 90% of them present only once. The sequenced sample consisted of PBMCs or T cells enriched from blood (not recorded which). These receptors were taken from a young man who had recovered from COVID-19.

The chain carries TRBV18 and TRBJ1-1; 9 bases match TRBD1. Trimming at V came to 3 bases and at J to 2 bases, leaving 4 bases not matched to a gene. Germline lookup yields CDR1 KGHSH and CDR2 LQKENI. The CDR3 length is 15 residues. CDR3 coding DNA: TGTGCCAGCTCACCTGGGACAGGGAGAAACACTGAAGCTTTCTTT. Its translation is CASSPGTGRNTEAFF.

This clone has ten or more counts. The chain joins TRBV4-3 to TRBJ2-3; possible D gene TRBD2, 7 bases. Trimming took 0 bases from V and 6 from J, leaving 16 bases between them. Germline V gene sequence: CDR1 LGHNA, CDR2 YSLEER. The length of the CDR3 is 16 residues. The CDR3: CASSQDGRGATDTQYF. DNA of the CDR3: TGCGCCAGCAGCCAAGATGGTCGGGGGGCGACCGATACGCAGTATTTT.

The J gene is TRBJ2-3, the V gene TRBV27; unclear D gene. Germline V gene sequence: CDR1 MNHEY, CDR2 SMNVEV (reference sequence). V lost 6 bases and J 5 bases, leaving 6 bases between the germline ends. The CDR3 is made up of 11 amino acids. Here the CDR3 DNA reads TGTGCCAGCAGCCGCAGAGATACGCAGTATTTT. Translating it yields CASSRRDTQYF.

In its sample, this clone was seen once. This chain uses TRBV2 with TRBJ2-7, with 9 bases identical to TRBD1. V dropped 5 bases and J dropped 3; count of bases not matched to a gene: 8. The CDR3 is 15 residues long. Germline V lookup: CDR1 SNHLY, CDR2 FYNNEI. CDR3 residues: CASSFRDRAFYEQYF. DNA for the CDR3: TGTGCCAGCAGTTTCCGGGACAGGGCTTTCTACGAGCAGTACTTC. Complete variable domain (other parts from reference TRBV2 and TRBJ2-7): EPEVTQTPSHQVTQMGQEVILRCVPISNHLYFYWYRQILGQKVEFLVSFYNNEISEKSEIFDDQFSVERPDGSNFTLKIRSTKLEDSAMYFCASSFRDRAFYEQYFGPGTRLTVT.

CDR3 sequence (DNA): TGTGCCAGCAGTTCTCGCGGGGATACGCAGTATTTT. Translating gives CASSSRGDTQYF. The V gene is TRBV11-3, the J gene TRBJ2-3; possible D gene TRBD2, 5 bases. The V gene lost 6 bases and the J gene lost 6 bases, with 10 bases spanning the gap. From germline, CDR1 is SGHNT and CDR2 YENEEA. The CDR3 consists of 12 residues.

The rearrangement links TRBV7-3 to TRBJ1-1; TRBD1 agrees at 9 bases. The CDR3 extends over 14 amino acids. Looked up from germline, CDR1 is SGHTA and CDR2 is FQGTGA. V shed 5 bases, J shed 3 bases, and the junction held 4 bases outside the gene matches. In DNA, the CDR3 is TGTGCCAGCAGCCCTGGACAGGGGTACACTGAAGCTTTCTTT. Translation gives CASSPGQGYTEAFF.

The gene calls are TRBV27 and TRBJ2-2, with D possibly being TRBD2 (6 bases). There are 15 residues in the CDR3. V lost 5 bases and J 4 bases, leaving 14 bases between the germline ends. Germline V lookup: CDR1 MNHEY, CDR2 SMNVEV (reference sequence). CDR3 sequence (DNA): TGTGCCAGCAGTCCGCGGGGACTGGGCACCGGGGAGCTGTTTTTT. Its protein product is CASSPRGLGTGELFF.

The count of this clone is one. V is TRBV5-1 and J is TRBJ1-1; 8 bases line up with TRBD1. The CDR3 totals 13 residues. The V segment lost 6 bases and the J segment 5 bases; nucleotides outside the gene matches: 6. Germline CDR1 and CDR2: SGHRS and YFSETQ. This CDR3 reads CASTRTGKTEAFF. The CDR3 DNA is TGCGCCAGCACCAGGACAGGGAAGACTGAAGCTTTCTTT.

CDR3 in DNA: TGTGCCAGCAGTTCGCAAGGCGGAGCCTACGAGCAGTACTTC. It codes for CASSSQGGAYEQYF. The chain is built from TRBV6-5 and TRBJ2-7, with D hard to call. This CDR3 contains 14 residues. The V gene's germline CDR1 is MNHEY and CDR2 SVGAGI. V was pared by 4 bases and J by 2 bases, with 12 bases between.

CDR3 sequence reads: CASKLGQYNEQFF. The CDR3 region has the DNA TGTGCCAGCAAATTAGGACAGTACAATGAGCAGTTCTTC. The chain links TRBV6-5 to TRBJ2-1; the D gene is possibly TRBD1 (6 bases). The V end lost 7 bases, the J end lost 4 bases, and 11 bases lay between the germline ends. The CDR3 extends over 13 amino acids. Per germline, CDR1 MNHEY and CDR2 SVGAGI.

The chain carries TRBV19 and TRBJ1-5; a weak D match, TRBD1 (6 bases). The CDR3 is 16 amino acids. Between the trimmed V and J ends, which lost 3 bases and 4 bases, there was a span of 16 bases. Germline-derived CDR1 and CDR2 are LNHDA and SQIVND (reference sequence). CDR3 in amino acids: CASSIRGAPENQPQHF. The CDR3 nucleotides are TGTGCCAGTAGTATTCGGGGGGCGCCGGAAAATCAGCCCCAGCATTTT.

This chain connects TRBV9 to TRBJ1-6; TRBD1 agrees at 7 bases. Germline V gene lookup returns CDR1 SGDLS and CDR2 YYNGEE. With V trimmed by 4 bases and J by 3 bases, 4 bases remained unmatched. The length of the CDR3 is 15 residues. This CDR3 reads CASSPWDSYNSPLHF. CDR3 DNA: TGTGCCAGCAGCCCGTGGGACAGCTATAATTCACCCCTCCACTTT.

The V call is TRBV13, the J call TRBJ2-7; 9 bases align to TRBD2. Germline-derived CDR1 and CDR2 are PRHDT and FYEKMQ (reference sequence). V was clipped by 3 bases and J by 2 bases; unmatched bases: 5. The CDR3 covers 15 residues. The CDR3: CASSLAGGAPYEQYF. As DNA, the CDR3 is TGTGCCAGCAGCTTGGCGGGGGGGGCTCCCTACGAGCAGTACTTC. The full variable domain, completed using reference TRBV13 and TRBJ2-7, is AAGVIQSPRHLIKEKRETATLKCYPIPRHDTVYWYQQGPGQDPQFLISFYEKMQSDKGSIPDRFSAQQFSDYHSELNMSSLELGDSALYFCASSLAGGAPYEQYFGPGTRLTVT.

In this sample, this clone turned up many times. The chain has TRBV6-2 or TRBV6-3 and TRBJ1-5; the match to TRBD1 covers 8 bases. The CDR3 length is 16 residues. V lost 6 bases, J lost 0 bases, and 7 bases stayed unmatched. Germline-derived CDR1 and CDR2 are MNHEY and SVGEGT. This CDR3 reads CASSAAGGLSNQPQHF. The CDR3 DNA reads TGTGCCAGCAGCGCGGCAGGGGGCCTTAGCAATCAGCCCCAGCATTTT.

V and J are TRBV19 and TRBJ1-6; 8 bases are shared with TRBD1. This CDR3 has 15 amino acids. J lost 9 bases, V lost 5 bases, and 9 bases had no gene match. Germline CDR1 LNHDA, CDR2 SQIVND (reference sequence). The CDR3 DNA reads TGTGCCAGTAGTTCAGAACAGGGGGTAGGTTCACCCCTCCACTTT. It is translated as CASSSEQGVGSPLHF.

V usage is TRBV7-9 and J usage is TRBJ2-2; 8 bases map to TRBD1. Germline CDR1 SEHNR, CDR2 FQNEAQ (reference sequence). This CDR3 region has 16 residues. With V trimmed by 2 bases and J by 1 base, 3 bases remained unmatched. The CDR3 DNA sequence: TGTGCCAGCAGCTTAATGGGGACAGGGAACACCGGGGAGCTGTTTTTT. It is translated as CASSLMGTGNTGELFF.

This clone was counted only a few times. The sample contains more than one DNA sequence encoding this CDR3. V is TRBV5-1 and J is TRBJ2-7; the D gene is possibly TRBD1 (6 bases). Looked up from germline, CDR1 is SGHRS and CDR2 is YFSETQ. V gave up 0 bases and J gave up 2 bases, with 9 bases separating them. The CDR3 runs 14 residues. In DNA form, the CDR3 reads TGCGCCAGCAGCTTGGGGGACACTGCCTACGAGCAGTACTTC. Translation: CASSLGDTAYEQYF.

CDR3 DNA sequence: TGTGCCAGCAGTTTTACAGGGAACACTGAAGCTTTCTTT. Translated, it gives CASSFTGNTEAFF. This sequence joins TRBV12-3 or TRBV12-4 and TRBJ1-1, with D tentatively TRBD1 (5 bases). V was trimmed by 3 bases and J by 1 base, leaving 6 bases between them. The CDR3 runs to 13 residues.

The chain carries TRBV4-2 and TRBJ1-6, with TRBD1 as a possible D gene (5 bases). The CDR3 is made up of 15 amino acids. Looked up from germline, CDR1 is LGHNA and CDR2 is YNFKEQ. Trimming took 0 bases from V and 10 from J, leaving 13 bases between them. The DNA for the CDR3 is TGTGCCAGCAGCCAAGAGTTCCAGGGTTACTCACCCCTCCACTTT. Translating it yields CASSQEFQGYSPLHF.

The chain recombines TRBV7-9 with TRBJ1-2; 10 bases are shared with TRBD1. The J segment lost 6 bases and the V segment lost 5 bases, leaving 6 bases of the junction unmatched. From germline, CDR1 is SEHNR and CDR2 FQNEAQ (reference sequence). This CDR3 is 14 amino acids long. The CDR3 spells CASSRGTGVDGYTF. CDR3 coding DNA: TGTGCCAGCAGCCGAGGGACAGGGGTTGATGGCTACACCTTC.

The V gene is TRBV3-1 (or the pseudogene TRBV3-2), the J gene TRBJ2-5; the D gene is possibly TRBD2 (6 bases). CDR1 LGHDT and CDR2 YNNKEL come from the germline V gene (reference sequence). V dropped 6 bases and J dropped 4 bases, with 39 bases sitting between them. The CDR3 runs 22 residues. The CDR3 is CASSRPLRGHSNFPVVGETQYF. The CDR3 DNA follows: TGTGCCAGCAGTCGACCCCTGCGGGGTCATTCGAACTTTCCGGTAGTAGGAGAGACCCAGTACTTC.

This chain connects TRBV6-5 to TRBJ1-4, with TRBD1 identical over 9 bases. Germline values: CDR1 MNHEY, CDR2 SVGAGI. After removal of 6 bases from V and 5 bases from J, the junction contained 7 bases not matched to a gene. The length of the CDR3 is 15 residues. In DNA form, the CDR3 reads TGTGCCAGCAGACTTACCGGGACAGGGAATGAAAAACTGTTTTTT. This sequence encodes CASRLTGTGNEKLFF.

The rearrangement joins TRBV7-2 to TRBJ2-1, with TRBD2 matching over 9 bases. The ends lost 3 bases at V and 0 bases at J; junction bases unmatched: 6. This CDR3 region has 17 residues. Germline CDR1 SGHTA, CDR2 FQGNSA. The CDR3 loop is CASSLTAGGTSYNEQFF. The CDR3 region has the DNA TGTGCCAGCAGCTTGACAGCGGGGGGAACCTCCTACAATGAGCAGTTCTTC.

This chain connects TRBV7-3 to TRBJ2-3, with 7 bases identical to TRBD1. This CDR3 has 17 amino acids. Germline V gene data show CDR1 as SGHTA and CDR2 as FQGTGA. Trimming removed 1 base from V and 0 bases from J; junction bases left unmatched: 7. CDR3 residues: CASSLKDRSSSTDTQYF. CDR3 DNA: TGTGCCAGCAGCTTAAAGGACAGGTCCTCTAGCACAGATACGCAGTATTTT. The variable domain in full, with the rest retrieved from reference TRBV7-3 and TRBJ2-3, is GAGVSQTPSNKVTEKGKYVELRCDPISGHTALYWYRQSLGQGPEFLIYFQGTGAADDSGLPNDRFFAVRPEGSVSTLKIQRTERGDSAVYLCASSLKDRSSSTDTQYFGPGTRLTVL.

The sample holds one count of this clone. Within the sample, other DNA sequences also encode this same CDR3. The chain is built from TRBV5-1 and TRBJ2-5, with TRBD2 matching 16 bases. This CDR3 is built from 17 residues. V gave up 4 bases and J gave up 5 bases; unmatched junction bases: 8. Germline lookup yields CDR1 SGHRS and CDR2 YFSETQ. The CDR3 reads CASSPGTSGGAGETQYF. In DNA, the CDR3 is TGCGCCAGCAGCCCCGGGACTAGCGGGGGGGCCGGGGAGACCCAGTACTTC.

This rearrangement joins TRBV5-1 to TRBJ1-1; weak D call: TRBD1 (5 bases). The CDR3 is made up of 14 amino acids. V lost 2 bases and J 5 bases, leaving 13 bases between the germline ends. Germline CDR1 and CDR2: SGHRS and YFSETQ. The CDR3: CASSLARAGTEAFF. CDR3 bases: TGCGCCAGCAGCTTAGCCAGGGCGGGGACTGAAGCTTTCTTT.

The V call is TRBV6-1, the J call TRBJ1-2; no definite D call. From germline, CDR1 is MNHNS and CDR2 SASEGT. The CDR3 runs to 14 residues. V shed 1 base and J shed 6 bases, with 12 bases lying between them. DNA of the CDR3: TGTGCCAGCAGTGAAGTAGGGCCGGAGGATGGCTACACCTTC. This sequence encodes CASSEVGPEDGYTF.